Below are 20 T cell receptor beta chains sequenced from a single sample in a study of T cell responses to AZD1222 COVID-19 vaccine. Clones were sequenced by immunoSEQ multiplex PCR, and TCRdb holds only the in-frame ones, with some missing. The sample gives around 130,000 clones, around 90% of which show up once; 4.2% is in the top ten. The source was peripheral blood, collected 28 days after the second dose of the MenACWY control vaccine. The receptors stem from an adult who received the MenACWY meningococcal vaccine as a control.

The chain couples TRBV6-2 or TRBV6-3 to TRBJ2-7, with 8 bases that match TRBD1. The CDR3 is 15 amino acids. J lost 2 bases, V lost 4 bases, and 7 bases had no gene match. Germline CDR1 is MNHEY and CDR2 is SVGEGT. The CDR3: CASSFRDRPTYEQYV. CDR3 coding DNA: TGTGCCAGCAGTTTCCGGGACAGGCCTACCTACGAGCAGTACGTC.

The chain recombines TRBV5-1 with TRBJ2-2; tentatively, D is TRBD1 (6 bases). V was pared by 1 base and J by 2 bases, with 9 bases between. Germline CDR1 reads SGHRS; CDR2 reads YFSETQ. This CDR3 has 15 amino acids. The CDR3 sequence is CASSLKDSNTGELFF. The CDR3 DNA follows: TGCGCCAGCAGCTTGAAGGACAGCAACACCGGGGAGCTGTTTTTT.

This rearrangement joins TRBV19 to TRBJ1-3; no definite D call. This CDR3 spans 14 amino acids. V lost 3 bases, J lost 1 base, and 7 bases lay in between. The V gene's germline CDR1 is LNHDA and CDR2 SQIVND (reference sequence). CDR3 sequence (DNA): TGTGCCAGTAGTATCGACACATCTGGAAACACCATATATTTT. Residues: CASSIDTSGNTIYF.

The chain uses TRBV18 and TRBJ1-6; 7 bases are shared with TRBD1. V was clipped by 3 bases and J by 7 bases; unmatched bases: 6. The CDR3 is made up of 15 amino acids. The germline V gene encodes CDR1 KGHSH and CDR2 LQKENI. For the CDR3, the DNA is TGTGCCAGCTCACCGGTGACAGGGAGCAATTCACCCCTCCACTTT. Protein product: CASSPVTGSNSPLHF.

The rearrangement uses TRBV28 and TRBJ2-7; D gene uncertain. The CDR3 runs to 14 residues. Trimming pared 2 bases from V and 6 bases from J, leaving 14 bases between. Germline V gene data show CDR1 as MDHEN and CDR2 as SYDVKM. CDR3 protein: CASSLVDRAGEQYV. The CDR3, as DNA: TGTGCCAGCAGTTTAGTCGACCGTGCTGGCGAGCAGTACGTC.

J is TRBJ1-1 and V is TRBV28, with 8 positions matching TRBD1. V trimming: 3 bases; J trimming: 4 bases; junction bases outside the gene matches: 10. Per germline, CDR1 MDHEN and CDR2 SYDVKM. The CDR3 has 16 residues. In nucleotides, the CDR3 is TGTGCCAGCAGTTTGCCCCTTCAGGGGGCAGGCACTGAAGCTTTCTTT. Translation: CASSLPLQGAGTEAFF.

The chain uses TRBV18 and TRBJ2-7; 9 nucleotides line up with TRBD1. The CDR3 spans 14 residues. The germline CDR1 and CDR2 sequences are KGHSH and LQKENI. Losses at the gene ends were 3 bases for V and 3 bases for J; bases not matched to a gene: 3. The CDR3 loop is CASSPGQGLYEQYF. CDR3 DNA: TGTGCCAGCTCACCGGGACAGGGTCTCTACGAGCAGTACTTC.

This clone was recorded a few times. This chain links TRBV27 with TRBJ2-1, with D unresolved. Trimming took off 2 bases at V and 0 bases at J, with 14 bases between the two ends. The CDR3 is 17 amino acids. Germline-derived CDR1 and CDR2 are MNHEY and SMNVEV (reference sequence). CDR3 coding DNA: TGTGCCAGCAGTTTAAGGCAGGCCCTGAGCTCCTACAATGAGCAGTTCTTC. Amino acid sequence: CASSLRQALSSYNEQFF.

This clone occurred many times. The gene calls are TRBV6-4 and TRBJ2-1, with TRBD2 matching 12 bases. Germline CDR1 is MRHNA and CDR2 is SNTAGT. This CDR3 spans 15 amino acids. The J segment lost 7 bases and the V segment lost 0 bases, leaving 1 base of the junction unmatched. The CDR3 protein is CASSDSTSGSNEQFF. DNA for the CDR3: TGTGCCAGCAGTGACTCGACTAGCGGGAGTAATGAGCAGTTCTTC.

V usage is TRBV4-3 and J usage is TRBJ2-1, with TRBD2 matching over 7 bases. J gave up 9 bases and V 0 bases, and 11 bases lay outside the gene matches. Germline values: CDR1 LGHNA, CDR2 YSLEER. The CDR3 is made up of 16 amino acids. CDR3 protein: CASSQDLWSREGEQFF. The CDR3 nucleotides are TGCGCCAGCAGCCAAGATCTTTGGTCCAGGGAGGGTGAGCAGTTCTTC.

The J gene is TRBJ2-1, the V gene TRBV3-1 (or the pseudogene TRBV3-2); D is uncertain. CDR1 and CDR2 (germline): LGHDT, YNNKEL (reference sequence). Between the trimmed V and J ends, which lost 4 bases and 1 base, there was a span of 11 bases. The CDR3 totals 15 residues. CDR3: CASSPRLMSYNEQFF. The CDR3 coding sequence is TGTGCCAGCAGCCCCCGTCTGATGTCCTACAATGAGCAGTTCTTC.

Only one count was recorded for this clone. The CDR3 coding sequence is TGCGCCAGCAGTCAATTCGGGGGGACGGAGACAGATACGCAGTATTTT. It encodes CASSQFGGTETDTQYF. This chain joins TRBV23-1 and TRBJ2-3; 7 nucleotides match TRBD2. TRBV23-1 is an open reading frame whose function is uncertain. The CDR3 is 16 residues long. Germline trimming cut 1 base from V and 3 bases from J; bases unmatched to any gene: 7.

This clone was seen a handful of times. As DNA, the CDR3 is TGTGCCAGCAGCTCCGGACAGGGGGCTGTTTTGGAGACCCAGTACTTC. This codes for CASSSGQGAVLETQYF. The chain links TRBV7-2 to TRBJ2-5; 11 bases line up with TRBD1. The J segment lost 5 bases and the V segment lost 4 bases, leaving 9 bases of the junction unmatched. The CDR3 runs 16 residues. Germline assignment: CDR1 SGHTA and CDR2 FQGNSA. Together with reference TRBV7-2 and TRBJ2-5, the CDR3 gives the full variable domain: GAGVSQSPSNKVTEKGKDVELRCDPISGHTALYWYRQSLGQGLEFLIYFQGNSAPDKSGLPSDRFSAERTGGSVSTLTIQRTQQEDSAVYLCASSSGQGAVLETQYFGPGTRLLVL.

This sequence joins TRBV25-1 and TRBJ2-3; D is ambiguous. V lost 6 bases to trimming and J lost 1 base, with 17 bases between them. This CDR3 is built from 16 residues. CDR1 MGHDK and CDR2 SYGVNS come from the germline V gene. The CDR3 region has the DNA TGTGCCAGCAGGCCGACCTTCCCGGCGCGCACAGATACGCAGTATTTT. It yields the protein CASRPTFPARTDTQYF.

This chain connects TRBV11-3 to TRBJ2-3, with unresolved D. Trimming pared 5 bases from V and 1 base from J, leaving 13 bases between. The CDR3 has 15 amino acids. Germline assignment: CDR1 SGHNT and CDR2 YENEEA. In DNA form, the CDR3 reads TGTGCCAGCAGCCCCCAGCCTGGGGGCACAGATACGCAGTATTTT. Amino acids: CASSPQPGGTDTQYF.

V and J are TRBV30 and TRBJ1-2; TRBD1 matches 11 bases. There are 14 residues in the CDR3. The germline V gene has CDR1 GTSNPN and CDR2 SVGIG (reference sequence). Trimming cost V 2 bases and J 7 bases; bases outside gene matches: 6. Written as DNA, the CDR3 is TGTGCCTGGAGTCCACGGACAGGGGGCTTTGGCTACACCTTC. Protein: CAWSPRTGGFGYTF.

The chain recombines TRBV5-5 with TRBJ1-5; D unclear. The CDR3 runs to 15 residues. The ends were cut back, 0 bases at V and 4 bases at J, with 11 bases in the middle. CDR1 SGHKS and CDR2 YYEKEE come from the germline V gene (reference sequence). CDR3 loop: CASSLAITLNQPQHF. CDR3 coding DNA: TGTGCCAGCAGCTTGGCCATCACGCTGAATCAGCCCCAGCATTTT.

The CDR3 DNA reads as TGTGCCAGCAGTTCCCGGATCCCAAACATTCAGTACTTC. Protein product: CASSSRIPNIQYF. This chain joins TRBV12-3 or TRBV12-4 and TRBJ2-4; unclear D gene. V lost 4 bases and J lost 6, with 10 bases in between. The CDR3 spans 13 residues.

The chain recombines TRBV6-6 with TRBJ2-1; D is unclear. Germline V CDR1 and CDR2: MNHNY, SVGAGI (reference sequence). V was trimmed by 2 bases and J by 5 bases, leaving 7 bases between them. The CDR3 loop spans 13 amino acids. The CDR3 coding sequence is TGTGCCAGCAGTTACGGGGTAAACAATGAGCAGTTCTTC. Translated, it gives CASSYGVNNEQFF.

This chain connects TRBV19 to TRBJ2-1, with D perhaps matching TRBD1 or TRBD2 (7 bases each). V was trimmed by 7 bases and J by 5 bases, leaving 18 bases between them. Looked up from germline, CDR1 is LNHDA and CDR2 is SQIVND (reference sequence). The CDR3 length is 15 residues. CDR3 in amino acids: CASKAGTARHNEQFF. The CDR3 coding sequence is TGTGCCAGTAAAGCGGGGACAGCTCGTCACAATGAGCAGTTCTTC.